These 8 T cell receptor beta chains share one sample of origin, sequenced in a study of blood T cells in healthy people across ages. A second roughly 6 to 12 cycle PCR used barcoded and J-beta primers. Via MiXCR, TCRdb re-called the 5' RACE reads, giving one row per CDR3 protein. The sample lists around 280,000 distinct CDR3 sequences, roughly 26% occurring once. Sequencing input: blood. Receptors were obtained from a woman in her seventies in good health.

This clonotype has just a few counts. V is TRBV5-6 and J is TRBJ1-6; maybe TRBD1 (5 bases). Germline CDR1 is SGHDT and CDR2 is YYEEEE. Trimming left V 4 bases short and J 6 bases short, with 17 bases between. There are 16 residues in the CDR3. CDR3 loop: CASSHGGAAGNSPLHF. The CDR3 DNA sequence: TGTGCCAGCAGCCATGGAGGGGCGGCGGGTAATTCACCCCTCCACTTT.

This clonotype was observed a handful of times. The chain carries TRBV15 and TRBJ1-4; D call uncertain. This CDR3 spans 12 amino acids. The V and J ends lost 1 base and 8 bases respectively, with 5 bases between them. The germline CDR1 and CDR2 sequences are LNHNV and YYDKDF (reference sequence). The chain's CDR3 is CATSRGWEKLFF. The CDR3 DNA reads as TGTGCCACCAGCAGAGGGTGGGAAAAACTGTTTTTT.

A word on this clonotype: At one of its ends the junction is not consistent with the germline gene, which may arise from a read error. The chain carries TRBV7-2 and TRBJ1-5; tentatively, D is TRBD1 (5 bases). CDR1 and CDR2 (germline): SGHTA, FQGNSA. The length of the CDR3 is 16 residues. CDR3 sequence (DNA): TGTGCCAGCAGCTTACATCGGGGCCGGGGCAATCAGCCTCAGCATTTT. This sequence encodes CASSLHRGRGNQPQHF.

To note about this clonotype: The germline gene is not matched at one end of the junction; a read error may be the cause. The J gene is TRBJ2-7, the V gene TRBV14; D may be TRBD1 (6 bases). Germline CDR1 is SGHDN and CDR2 is FVKESK. The CDR3 covers 14 residues. The CDR3 coding sequence is TGTGCCAGCAGCGTACAGGGTTCTCCCTACGAGCAGTGCTTC. This translates into CASSVQGSPYEQCF.

The chain carries TRBV5-1 and TRBJ2-2; D could derive from TRBD1 or TRBD2 (5 bases each). V lost 4 bases to trimming and J lost 0 bases, with 10 bases between them. The germline V gene has CDR1 SGHRS and CDR2 YFSETQ. The CDR3 spans 15 residues. The CDR3 DNA is TGCGCCAGCAGCGGGGGACGGCCGAACACCGGGGAGCTGTTTTTT. Encoded protein: CASSGGRPNTGELFF. Based on the CDR3 plus reference TRBV5-1 and TRBJ2-2, the full variable domain is KAGVTQTPRYLIKTRGQQVTLSCSPISGHRSVSWYQQTPGQGLQFLFEYFSETQRNKGNFPGRFSGRQFSNSRSEMNVSTLELGDSALYLCASSGGRPNTGELFFGEGSRLTVL.

V usage is TRBV6-1 and J usage is TRBJ2-2, with a tentative D call TRBD2 (6 bases). V was pared by 8 bases and J by 1 base, with 8 bases between. Germline V lookup: CDR1 MNHNS, CDR2 SASEGT. There are 13 residues in the CDR3. The CDR3 nucleotides are TGTGCCAGCGTCGGGGGGAACACCGGGGAGCTGTTTTTT. This translates into CASVGGNTGELFF.

The chain couples TRBV20-1 to TRBJ2-5; D gene uncertain. The tail of the sequence fits TRBJ2-1 better, so the J call may be wrong. The CDR3 is 11 residues long. The germline V gene has CDR1 DFQATT and CDR2 SNEGSKA (reference sequence). CDR3 nucleotides: TGCAGTGCTAGAGTGGGCAATGAGCAGTTCTTC. It yields the protein CSARVGNEQFF.

The chain recombines TRBV7-2 with TRBJ2-2; TRBD1 aligns across 7 bases. The V and J ends lost 3 bases and 3 bases, in that order; junction bases with no gene match: 4. The CDR3 is made up of 15 amino acids. CDR1 is SGHTA, CDR2 FQGNSA, per germline. The CDR3 nucleotides read TGTGCCAGCAGCTTTGGGGACAGAGACACCGGGGAGCTGTTTTTT. Its protein product is CASSFGDRDTGELFF.